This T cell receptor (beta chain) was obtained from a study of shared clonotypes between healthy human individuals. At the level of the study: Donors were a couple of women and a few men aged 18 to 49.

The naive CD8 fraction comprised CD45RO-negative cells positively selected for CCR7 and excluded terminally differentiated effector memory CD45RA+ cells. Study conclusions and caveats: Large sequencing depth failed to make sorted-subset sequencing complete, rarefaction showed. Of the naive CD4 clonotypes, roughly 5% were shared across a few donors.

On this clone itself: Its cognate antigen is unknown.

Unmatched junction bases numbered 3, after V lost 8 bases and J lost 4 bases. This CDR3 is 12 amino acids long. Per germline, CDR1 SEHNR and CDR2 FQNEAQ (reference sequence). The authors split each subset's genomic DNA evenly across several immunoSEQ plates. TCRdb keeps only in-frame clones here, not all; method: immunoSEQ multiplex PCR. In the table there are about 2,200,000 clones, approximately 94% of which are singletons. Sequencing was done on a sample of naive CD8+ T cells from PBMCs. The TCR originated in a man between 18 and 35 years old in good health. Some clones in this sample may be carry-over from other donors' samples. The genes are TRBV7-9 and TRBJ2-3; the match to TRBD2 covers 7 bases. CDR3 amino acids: CASWGGSDTQYF. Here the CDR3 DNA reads TGTGCCAGCTGGGGGGGTTCAGATACGCAGTATTTT.